This T cell receptor (beta chain) was retrieved from a study of CD8 T cells in ankylosing spondylitis. The CDR3 runs 12 residues. Germline lookup yields CDR1 SNHLY and CDR2 FYNNEI. The V and J ends lost 7 bases and 4 bases respectively, with 11 bases between them. TCRdb re-called the 5' RACE reads through MiXCR, storing one row per CDR3 protein. The sample carries fewer than 200,000 distinct CDR3 sequences, approximately 18% recorded once. The rearrangement joins TRBV2 to TRBJ2-7; possible D gene TRBD2, 6 bases. The specimen was blood, either unsorted or a sorted T cell fraction (not recorded which). The TCR was taken from a male donor aged 5 to 29 with ankylosing spondylitis or in good health (not recorded which). The CDR3, as DNA: TGTGCCAGCACCGCGGAGGGTTACGAGCAGTACGTC. The encoded protein is CASTAEGYEQYV.